The clone carrying this TCR beta chain was recorded a few times. What it binds is unknown. The sample originates from a study of T cells in Graves' hyperthyroidism and ophthalmopathy. The wider study: Initial diagnosis, before any treatment, was when peripheral blood was collected.

Study-wide results and limits: Most clonotypes expanded in thyroid above 0.001 were likewise present in blood.

TCR beta CDR3 regions were amplified from RNA transcripts. The HTBI primer set was used in a first-round RT-PCR of the TCR CDR3. TCRdb analysed the multiplex PCR reads with MiXCR anew, one entry per CDR3 protein. The data hold 250,000 to 300,000 distinct CDR3 sequences, with roughly 14% observed a single time. Lactation, pregnancy, other autoimmune disease or uncontrolled infection excluded patients. Blood sampling occurred at first hyperthyroidism diagnosis, ahead of any ophthalmopathy symptoms. Material for sequencing was blood. The receptor's source is a woman aged 40 to 50 with Graves' hyperthyroidism that later progressed to Graves' ophthalmopathy.

The CDR3 nucleotides are TGTGCCAGCAGCGTAGGTGGCGGGTCAGTAACCGGGGAGCTGTTTTTT. This translates into CASSVGGGSVTGELFF. The rearrangement joins TRBV9 to TRBJ2-2; perhaps TRBD2 as D (5 bases). The V and J ends lost 0 bases and 5 bases respectively, with 14 bases between them. The CDR3 is 16 residues long. The germline CDR1 and CDR2 sequences are SGDLS and YYNGEE.